This TCR beta chain was profiled in a study of blood T cell repertoires in COVID-19. In the study overall: In each case, the material was cDNA or gDNA derived from T cells, B-cell-depleted T cells, or PBMCs.

During active infection, Seattle patients enrolled and were then monitored through disease. Only in-frame clones appear in the TCRdb table, and some are missing; sequencing was by immunoSEQ multiplex PCR. The data contain about 180,000 clones, about 83% of them seen just once; the ten biggest clones take up roughly 20%. Sequencing used peripheral blood. This clonotype was obtained from a person aged 70 to 80 with COVID-19, enrolled during active disease.

The CDR3: CASSQNSRGDEQYF. The DNA of the CDR3 is TGTGCCAGCAGCCAAAATAGTCGGGGGGACGAGCAGTACTTC. The chain carries TRBV4-2 and TRBJ2-7; 7 bases align to TRBD2. With V trimmed by 2 bases and J by 5 bases, 6 bases remained unmatched. In germline, CDR1 is LGHNA, CDR2 YNFKEQ. The CDR3 has 14 amino acids.